This T cell receptor beta chain originates from a study of T cells in Graves' hyperthyroidism and ophthalmopathy. The diagnostic basis comprised clinical symptoms, serum thyroxine and TRAb, thyroid ultrasound and orbital computed tomography. The PBMCs were taken from around 9 ml of fresh peripheral blood. This clonotype was counted many times. Germline CDR1 and CDR2: MDHEN and SYDVKM. Trimming removed 9 bases at V and 1 base at J, with 13 bases between. The CDR3 spans 14 residues. Researchers amplified the TCR beta CDR3 regions from RNA transcripts. The TCR CDR3 was amplified in a first-round RT-PCR using the HTBI primer set. TCRdb recomputed calls from the multiplex PCR reads with MiXCR, one row per CDR3 protein. The top ten clones hold roughly 19% of a sample with around 360,000 distinct CDR3 sequences, roughly 15% of them seen once.

The V and J genes are TRBV28 and TRBJ1-5; possible D gene TRBD1, 6 bases. Sequencing was carried out using blood. The source of this sequence is a woman aged 55-75 years with Graves' ophthalmopathy. The CDR3 region has the DNA TGTGCCAGTGGGGGGCTTGGAAGCAATCAGCCCCAGCATTTT. Translation: CASGGLGSNQPQHF.